These 3 T cell receptor beta chains originate from one sample sequenced in a study of blood T cell repertoires in COVID-19. Sequencing used immunoSEQ multiplex PCR; TCRdb keeps in-frame clones, though not all of them. The sample records more than 300,000 clones, more than 90% being singletons. The sequencing input was PBMCs or T cells enriched from blood (not recorded which). The receptors were sampled from a woman in her 30s who had recovered from COVID-19.

CDR3 protein: CASSLFAVPGTNTGELFF. Here the CDR3 DNA reads TGTGCCAGCAGTTTATTTGCTGTACCAGGGACGAACACCGGGGAGCTGTTTTTT. The rearrangement joins TRBV27 to TRBJ2-2; possibly TRBD1 for D (5 bases). Trimming removed 1 base from V and 0 bases from J, with 15 bases in between. The CDR3 spans 18 residues. Germline V gives CDR1 MNHEY, CDR2 SMNVEV (reference sequence).

The chain links TRBV3-1 (or the pseudogene TRBV3-2) to TRBJ1-4; 8 bases align to TRBD1. Looked up from germline, CDR1 is LGHDT and CDR2 is YNNKEL (reference sequence). The CDR3 extends over 16 amino acids. J lost 8 bases, V lost 1 base, and 9 bases had no gene match. Written as DNA, the CDR3 is TGTGCCAGCAGCCAAGTCTTTGGGACAGGCGAAGAAAAACTGTTTTTT. This sequence encodes CASSQVFGTGEEKLFF.

This clone was counted once. V gene TRBV9 combines with J gene TRBJ2-5, with TRBD2 identical over 8 bases. Trimming cost V 0 bases and J 4 bases; bases outside gene matches: 5. Germline loops: CDR1 SGDLS, CDR2 YYNGEE. The CDR3 totals 15 residues. CDR3 loop: CASSVDGRAVETQYF. CDR3 coding DNA: TGTGCCAGCAGCGTAGACGGGAGGGCCGTAGAGACCCAGTACTTC.